A selection of T cell receptor beta chains follows, all from one sample in a study of T cells in Graves' hyperthyroidism and ophthalmopathy. TCRdb re-derived calls from the multiplex PCR reads in MiXCR, one entry per CDR3 protein. The table records approximately 870,000 distinct CDR3 sequences, over 35% of them present only once. The sample comprised blood. These receptors were obtained from a man between 18 and 35 years old with Graves' hyperthyroidism. Each CDR3 is given with its conserved first and last residue. D genes are given only for firm matches. Clone size is not always given. Where it is, it says once, few, many or a class for expanded clones.

J gene | D gene | clone size | V gene | CDR3 protein | CDR3 DNA
TRBJ2-2 | NA | many | TRBV25-1 | CASSERTAHTDTGELFF | TGTGCCAGCAGTGAAAGGACAGCCCATACTGACACCGGGGAGCTGTTTTTT
TRBJ1-3 | NA | many | TRBV19 | CASASRGDTIYF | TGTGCCAGTGCATCCCGTGGAGACACCATATATTTT
TRBJ1-2 | NA | many | TRBV29-1 | CSVQADRFNYGYTF | TGCAGCGTTCAGGCGGACAGATTTAACTATGGCTACACCTTC
TRBJ1-2 | NA | NA | TRBV11-2 | CASSLGGHNGYTF | TGTGCCAGCAGCTTAGGCGGACATAATGGCTACACCTTC
TRBJ1-1 | NA | few | TRBV7-2 | CASSLAGYANTEAFF | TGTGCCAGCAGCTTAGCAGGGTATGCGAACACTGAAGCTTTCTTT
TRBJ1-3 | TRBD1 | NA | TRBV4-1 | CASSPGQGANTIYF | TGCGCCAGCAGCCCAGGACAGGGGGCAAACACCATATATTTT
TRBJ2-7 | NA | many | TRBV2 | CASKGDRSEQYF | TGTGCCAGCAAGGGTGACAGGTCCGAGCAGTACTTC
TRBJ1-4 | NA | NA | TRBV30 | CAWSVPSGKLFF | TGTGCCTGGAGTGTACCATCTGGGAAACTGTTTTTT
TRBJ2-7 | TRBD2 | few | TRBV5-1 | CASSLLAESEQYF | TGCGCCAGCAGCTTACTAGCGGAGTCAGAGCAGTACTTC
TRBJ1-2 | TRBD1 | many | TRBV4-1 | CASSQDGTGDGYTF | TGCGCCAGCAGCCAAGATGGGACAGGGGATGGCTACACCTTC
TRBJ1-1 | NA | few | TRBV5-1 | CASSLVPGYPNTEAFF | TGCGCCAGCAGCTTGGTTCCAGGGTACCCAAACACTGAAGCTTTCTTT
TRBJ2-7 | NA | few | TRBV7-9 | CASSFGSAYEQYF | TGTGCCAGCAGTTTTGGATCTGCCTACGAGCAGTACTTC
TRBJ2-7 | NA | many | TRBV9 | CASSGTGTYEQYF | TGTGCCAGCAGCGGGACGGGGACCTACGAGCAGTACTTC
TRBJ2-5 | TRBD1 | few | TRBV20-1 | CSARASTGEETQYF | TGCAGTGCTAGAGCTTCGACAGGGGAGGAGACCCAGTACTTC
TRBJ1-4 | NA | few | TRBV5-5 | CASSQLRDNEKLFF | TGTGCCAGCAGCCAACTGAGGGATAATGAAAAACTGTTTTTT
TRBJ2-6 | NA | NA | TRBV5-8 | CASSKRRVGANVLTF | TGTGCCAGCAGCAAGAGGAGGGTTGGGGCCAACGTCCTGACTTTC
TRBJ2-7 | TRBD2 | NA | TRBV5-6 | CASSLPSGGKYEQYF | TGTGCCAGCAGCTTGCCCAGCGGGGGTAAATACGAGCAGTACTTC
TRBJ2-2 | NA | NA | TRBV9 | CASSASLNTGELFF | TGTGCCAGCAGCGCCTCACTAAACACCGGGGAGCTGTTTTTT
TRBJ2-1 | NA | NA | TRBV10-3 | CAISEYAEEYNEQFF | TGTGCCATCAGTGAGTACGCGGAGGAGTACAATGAGCAGTTCTTC